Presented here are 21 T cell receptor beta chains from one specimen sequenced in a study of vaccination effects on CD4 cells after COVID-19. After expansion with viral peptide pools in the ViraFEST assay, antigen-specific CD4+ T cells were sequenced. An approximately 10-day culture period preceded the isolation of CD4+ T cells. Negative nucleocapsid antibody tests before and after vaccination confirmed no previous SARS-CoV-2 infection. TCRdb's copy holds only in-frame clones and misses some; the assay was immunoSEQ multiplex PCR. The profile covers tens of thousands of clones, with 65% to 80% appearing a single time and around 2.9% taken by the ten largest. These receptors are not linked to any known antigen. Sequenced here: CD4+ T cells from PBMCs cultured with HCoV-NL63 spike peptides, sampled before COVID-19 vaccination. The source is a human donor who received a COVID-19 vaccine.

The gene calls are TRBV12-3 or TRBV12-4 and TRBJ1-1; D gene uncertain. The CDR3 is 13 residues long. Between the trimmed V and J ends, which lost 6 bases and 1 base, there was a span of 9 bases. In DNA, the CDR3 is TGTGCCAGCAGAAACTATACGAACACTGAAGCTTTCTTT. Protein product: CASRNYTNTEAFF.

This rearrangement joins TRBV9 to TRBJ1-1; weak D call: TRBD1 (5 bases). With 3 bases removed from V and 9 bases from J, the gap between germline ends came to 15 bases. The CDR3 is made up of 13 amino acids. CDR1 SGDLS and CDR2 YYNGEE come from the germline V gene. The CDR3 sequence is CASSGGGGPQAFF. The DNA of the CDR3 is TGTGCCAGCAGCGGGGGGGGAGGCCCCCAAGCTTTCTTT.

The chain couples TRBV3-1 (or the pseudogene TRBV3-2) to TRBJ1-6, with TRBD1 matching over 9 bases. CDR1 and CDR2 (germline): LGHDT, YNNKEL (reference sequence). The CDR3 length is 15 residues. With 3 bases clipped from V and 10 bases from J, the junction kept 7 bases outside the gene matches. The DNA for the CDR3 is TGTGCCAGCAGCCAGGGCGACAGGGGGGGATCACCCCTCCACTTT. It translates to CASSQGDRGGSPLHF.

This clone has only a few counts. CDR3 DNA sequence: TGTGCCAGCAGCTTCTTCGGAGAACACAATGAGCAGTTCTTC. This gives the protein CASSFFGEHNEQFF. V usage is TRBV7-3 and J usage is TRBJ2-1; D is undetermined. The germline V gene has CDR1 SGHTA and CDR2 FQGTGA. Trimming left V 3 bases short and J 5 bases short, with 11 bases between. The CDR3 extends over 14 amino acids. Full variable domain (rest looked up from reference TRBV7-3 and TRBJ2-1): GAGVSQTPSNKVTEKGKYVELRCDPISGHTALYWYRQSLGQGPEFLIYFQGTGAADDSGLPNDRFFAVRPEGSVSTLKIQRTERGDSAVYLCASSFFGEHNEQFFGPGTRLTVL.

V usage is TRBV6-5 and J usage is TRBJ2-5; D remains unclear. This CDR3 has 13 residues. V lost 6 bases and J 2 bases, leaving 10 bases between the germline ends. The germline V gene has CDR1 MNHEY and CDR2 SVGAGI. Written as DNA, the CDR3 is TGTGCCAGCAGCCTGGGTGGACAAGAGACCCAGTACTTC. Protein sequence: CASSLGGQETQYF.

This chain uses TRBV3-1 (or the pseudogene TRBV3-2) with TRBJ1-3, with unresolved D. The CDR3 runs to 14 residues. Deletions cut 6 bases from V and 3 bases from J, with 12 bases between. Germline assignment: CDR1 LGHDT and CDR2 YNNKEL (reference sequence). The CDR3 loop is CASSYMGSGNTIYF. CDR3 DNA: TGTGCCAGCAGTTATATGGGAAGTGGAAACACCATATATTTT.

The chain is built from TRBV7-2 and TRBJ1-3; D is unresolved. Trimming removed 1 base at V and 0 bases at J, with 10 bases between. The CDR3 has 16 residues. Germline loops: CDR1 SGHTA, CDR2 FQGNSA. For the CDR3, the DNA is TGTGCCAGCAGCTTAGTGGGCACAAACTCTGGAAACACCATATATTTT. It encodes CASSLVGTNSGNTIYF.

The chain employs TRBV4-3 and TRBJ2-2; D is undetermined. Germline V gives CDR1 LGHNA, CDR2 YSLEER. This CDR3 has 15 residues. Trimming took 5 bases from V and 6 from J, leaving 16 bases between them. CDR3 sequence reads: CASSDTHPPSGELFF. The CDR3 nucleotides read TGCGCCAGCAGCGATACCCACCCTCCCTCCGGGGAGCTGTTTTTT.

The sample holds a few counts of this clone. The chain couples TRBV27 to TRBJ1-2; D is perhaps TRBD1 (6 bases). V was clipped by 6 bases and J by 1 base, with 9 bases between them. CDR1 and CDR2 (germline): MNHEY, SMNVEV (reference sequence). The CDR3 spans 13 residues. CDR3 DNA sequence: TGTGCCAGCAGCAGGGGATTTAACTATGGCTACACCTTC. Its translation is CASSRGFNYGYTF.

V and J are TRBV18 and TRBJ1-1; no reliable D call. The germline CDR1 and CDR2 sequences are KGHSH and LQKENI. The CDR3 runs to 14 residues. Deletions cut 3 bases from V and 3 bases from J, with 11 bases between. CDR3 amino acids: CASSPNPRDTEAFF. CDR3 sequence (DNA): TGTGCCAGCTCACCGAACCCCCGGGACACTGAAGCTTTCTTT.

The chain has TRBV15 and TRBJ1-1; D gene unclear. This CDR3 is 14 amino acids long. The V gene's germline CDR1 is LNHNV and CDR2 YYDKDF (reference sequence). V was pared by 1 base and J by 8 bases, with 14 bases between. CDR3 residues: CATSRVGNRAEAFF. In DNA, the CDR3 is TGTGCCACCAGCAGAGTGGGAAACAGAGCGGAAGCTTTCTTT.

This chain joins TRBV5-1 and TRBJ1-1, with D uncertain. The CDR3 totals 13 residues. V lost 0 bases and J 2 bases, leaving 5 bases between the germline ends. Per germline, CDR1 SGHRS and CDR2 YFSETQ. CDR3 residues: CASSLGSNTEAFF. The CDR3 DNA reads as TGCGCCAGCAGCTTGGGGAGTAACACTGAAGCTTTCTTT.

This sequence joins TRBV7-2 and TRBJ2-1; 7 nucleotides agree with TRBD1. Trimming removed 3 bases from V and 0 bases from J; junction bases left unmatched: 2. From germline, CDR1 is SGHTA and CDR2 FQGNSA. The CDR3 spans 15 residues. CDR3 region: CASSFRDSSYNEQFF. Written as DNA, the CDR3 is TGTGCCAGCAGCTTCCGGGACAGCTCCTACAATGAGCAGTTCTTC.

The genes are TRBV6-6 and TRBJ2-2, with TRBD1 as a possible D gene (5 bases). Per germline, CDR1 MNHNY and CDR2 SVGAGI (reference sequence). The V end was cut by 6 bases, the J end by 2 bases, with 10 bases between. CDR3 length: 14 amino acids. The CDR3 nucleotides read TGTGCCAGCAGAGTCAGGGCAAACACCGGGGAGCTGTTTTTT. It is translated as CASRVRANTGELFF.

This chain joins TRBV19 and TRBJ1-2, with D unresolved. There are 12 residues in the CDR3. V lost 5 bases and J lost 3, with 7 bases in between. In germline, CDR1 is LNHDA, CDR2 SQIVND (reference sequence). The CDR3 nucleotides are TGTGCCAGTAGTCTGGAGGACTATGGCTACACCTTC. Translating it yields CASSLEDYGYTF. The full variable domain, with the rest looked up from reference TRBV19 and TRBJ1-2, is DGGITQSPKYLFRKEGQNVTLSCEQNLNHDAMYWYRQDPGQGLRLIYYSQIVNDFQKGDIAEGYSVSREKKESFPLTVTSAQKNPTAFYLCASSLEDYGYTFGSGTRLTVV.

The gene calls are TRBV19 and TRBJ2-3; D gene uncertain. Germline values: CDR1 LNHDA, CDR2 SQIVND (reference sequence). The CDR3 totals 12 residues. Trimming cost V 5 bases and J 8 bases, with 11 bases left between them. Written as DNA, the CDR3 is TGTGCCAGTAGTGACACTCAGGTTACGCAGTATTTT. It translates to CASSDTQVTQYF.

CDR3: CASSQVRQGGIRAEAFF. CDR3 DNA: TGTGCCAGCAGCCAAGTAAGACAGGGTGGTATCCGGGCTGAAGCTTTCTTT. This rearrangement joins TRBV3-1 (or the pseudogene TRBV3-2) to TRBJ1-1; 7 bases are a match to TRBD1. V dropped 1 base and J dropped 6; count of bases not matched to a gene: 14. Germline CDR1 is LGHDT and CDR2 is YNNKEL (reference sequence). CDR3 length: 17 amino acids.

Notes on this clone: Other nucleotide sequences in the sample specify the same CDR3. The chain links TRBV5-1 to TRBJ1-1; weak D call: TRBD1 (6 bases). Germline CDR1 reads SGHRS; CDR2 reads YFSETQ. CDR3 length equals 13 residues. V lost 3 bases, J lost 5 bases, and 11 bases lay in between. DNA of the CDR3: TGCGCCAGCAGCTCCACACAGGGAACTGAAGCTTTCTTT. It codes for CASSSTQGTEAFF.

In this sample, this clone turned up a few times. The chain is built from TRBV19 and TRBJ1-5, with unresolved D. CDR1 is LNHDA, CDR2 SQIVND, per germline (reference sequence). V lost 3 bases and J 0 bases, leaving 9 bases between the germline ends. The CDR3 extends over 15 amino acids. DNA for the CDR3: TGTGCCAGTAGTATGCAAGGACTTAGCAATCAGCCCCAGCATTTT. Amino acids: CASSMQGLSNQPQHF.

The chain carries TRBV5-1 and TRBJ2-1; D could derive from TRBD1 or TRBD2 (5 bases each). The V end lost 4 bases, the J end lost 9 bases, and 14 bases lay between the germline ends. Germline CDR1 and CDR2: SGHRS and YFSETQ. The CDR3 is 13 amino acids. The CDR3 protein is CASSPGTAGEQFF. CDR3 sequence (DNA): TGCGCCAGCAGCCCCGGGACGGCGGGTGAGCAGTTCTTC.

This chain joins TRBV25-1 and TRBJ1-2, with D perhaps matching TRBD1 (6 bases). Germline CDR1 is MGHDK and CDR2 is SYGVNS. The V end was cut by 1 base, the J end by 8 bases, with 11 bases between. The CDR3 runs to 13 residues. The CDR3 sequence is CASSESGAGGYTF. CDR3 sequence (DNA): TGTGCCAGCAGTGAATCAGGGGCTGGGGGCTACACCTTC.